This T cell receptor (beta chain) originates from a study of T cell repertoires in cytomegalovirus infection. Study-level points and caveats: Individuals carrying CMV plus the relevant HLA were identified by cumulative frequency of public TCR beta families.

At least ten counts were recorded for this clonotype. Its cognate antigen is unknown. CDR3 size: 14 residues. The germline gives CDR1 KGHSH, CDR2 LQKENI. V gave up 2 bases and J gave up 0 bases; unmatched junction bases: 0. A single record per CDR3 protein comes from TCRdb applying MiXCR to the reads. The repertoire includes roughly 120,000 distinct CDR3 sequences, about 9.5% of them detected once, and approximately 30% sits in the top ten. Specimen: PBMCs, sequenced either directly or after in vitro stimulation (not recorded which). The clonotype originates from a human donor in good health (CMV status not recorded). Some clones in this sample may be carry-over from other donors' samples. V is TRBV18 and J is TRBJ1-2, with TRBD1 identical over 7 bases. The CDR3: CASSPGQANYGYTF. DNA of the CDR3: TGTGCCAGCTCACCAGGACAGGCTAACTATGGCTACACCTTC.